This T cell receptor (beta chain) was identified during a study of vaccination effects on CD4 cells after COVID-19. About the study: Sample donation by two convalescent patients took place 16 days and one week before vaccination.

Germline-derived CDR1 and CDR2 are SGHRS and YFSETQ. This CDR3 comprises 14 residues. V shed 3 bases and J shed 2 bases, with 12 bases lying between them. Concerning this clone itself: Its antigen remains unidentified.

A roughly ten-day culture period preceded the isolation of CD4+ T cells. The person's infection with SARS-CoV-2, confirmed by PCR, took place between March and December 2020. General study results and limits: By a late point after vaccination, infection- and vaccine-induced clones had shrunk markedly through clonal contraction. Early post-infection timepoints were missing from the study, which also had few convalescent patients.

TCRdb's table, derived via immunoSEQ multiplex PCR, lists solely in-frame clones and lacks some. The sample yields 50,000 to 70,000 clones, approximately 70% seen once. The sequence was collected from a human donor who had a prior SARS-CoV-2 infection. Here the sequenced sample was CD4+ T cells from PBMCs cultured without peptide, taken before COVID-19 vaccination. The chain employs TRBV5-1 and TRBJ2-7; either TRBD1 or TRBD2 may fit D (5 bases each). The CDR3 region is CASSWDPGPYEQYF. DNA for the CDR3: TGCGCCAGCAGCTGGGACCCAGGGCCCTACGAGCAGTACTTC.